This TCR beta chain was identified in a study of T cells after yellow fever vaccination. Germline CDR1 is LGHDT and CDR2 is YNNKEL (reference sequence). V lost 3 bases and J lost 1, with 13 bases in between. The CDR3 contains 15 residues. TCRdb itself ran the 5' RACE reads through MiXCR, one entry per CDR3 protein. The sample contains 510,000 or so distinct CDR3 sequences, 19% of which appear only once. The chain joins TRBV3-1 to TRBJ2-7; tentative D call: TRBD1 (6 bases). The source material was PBMCs, sampled 15 days after the yellow fever booster vaccination. The TCR sequence derives from a man aged 30 to 39 who received the YFV17D yellow fever vaccine. CDR3 in amino acids: CASSHDRSSSYEQYF. The CDR3 bases are TGTGCCAGCAGCCATGACAGGTCCTCTTCCTACGAGCAGTACTTC.